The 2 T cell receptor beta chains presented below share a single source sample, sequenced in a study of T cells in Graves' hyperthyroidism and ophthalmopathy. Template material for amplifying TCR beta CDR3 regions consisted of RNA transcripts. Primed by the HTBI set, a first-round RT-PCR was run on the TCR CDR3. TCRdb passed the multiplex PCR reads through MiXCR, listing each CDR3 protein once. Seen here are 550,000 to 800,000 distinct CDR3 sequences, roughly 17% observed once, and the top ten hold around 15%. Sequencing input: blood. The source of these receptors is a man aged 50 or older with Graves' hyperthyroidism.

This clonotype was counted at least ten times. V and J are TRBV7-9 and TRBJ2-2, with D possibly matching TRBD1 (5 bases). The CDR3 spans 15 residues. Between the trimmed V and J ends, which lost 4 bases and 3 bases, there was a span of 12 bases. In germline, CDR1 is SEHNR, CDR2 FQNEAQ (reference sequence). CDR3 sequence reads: CASSSRAGYTGELFF. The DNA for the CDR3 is TGTGCCAGCAGCTCTAGGGCAGGGTACACCGGGGAGCTGTTTTTT. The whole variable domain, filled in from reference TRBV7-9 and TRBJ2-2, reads DTGVSQNPRHKITKRGQNVTFRCDPISEHNRLYWYRQTLGQGPEFLTYFQNEAQLEKSRLLSDRFSAERPKGSFSTLEIQRTEQGDSAMYLCASSSRAGYTGELFFGEGSRLTVL.

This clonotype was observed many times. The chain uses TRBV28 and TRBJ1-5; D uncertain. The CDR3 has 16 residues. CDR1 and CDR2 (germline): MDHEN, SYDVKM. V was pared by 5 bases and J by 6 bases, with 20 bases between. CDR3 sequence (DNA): TGTGCCAGCAGTCTACCGTGGACTTGGGTGGGTCAGCCCCAGCATTTT. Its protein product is CASSLPWTWVGQPQHF.